The sequence of this TCR beta chain was determined in a study of spatial heterogeneity in lung cancer. About the study: Raw reads contained each unique TCR and UMI combination more than ten times on average.

The presence of a unique molecular identifier marked each TCR cDNA molecule. TCRdb called the 5' RACE reads again in MiXCR, with one record for every CDR3 protein. The sample shows approximately 3,500 distinct CDR3 sequences, around 14% of them seen only once. The time point: sample taken at primary tumor resection. Tumor, nontumor lung or frozen PBMC supplied whole RNA, sequenced without sorting. In germline, CDR1 is WSHSY, CDR2 SAAADI. The CDR3 runs 15 residues. J lost 5 bases, V lost 8 bases, and 11 bases had no gene match. A note on this clonotype: Its antigen is as yet unknown. The library was designed around alpha chains, so this beta chain is a stray read whose abundance carries little weight.

Study results and caveats: Expanded intratumoral alpha and beta TCR counts tracked tumor mutation counts.

Sequencing used lung tumor tissue, obtained at surgery. The chain carries TRBV10-2 and TRBJ1-5; 8 nucleotides line up with TRBD1. This sequence was found in a female donor with early-stage non-small cell lung cancer. The CDR3 is CASRLGTGEYQPQHF. The CDR3 nucleotides read TGCGCCAGCCGCCTAGGGACAGGAGAATATCAGCCCCAGCATTTT.